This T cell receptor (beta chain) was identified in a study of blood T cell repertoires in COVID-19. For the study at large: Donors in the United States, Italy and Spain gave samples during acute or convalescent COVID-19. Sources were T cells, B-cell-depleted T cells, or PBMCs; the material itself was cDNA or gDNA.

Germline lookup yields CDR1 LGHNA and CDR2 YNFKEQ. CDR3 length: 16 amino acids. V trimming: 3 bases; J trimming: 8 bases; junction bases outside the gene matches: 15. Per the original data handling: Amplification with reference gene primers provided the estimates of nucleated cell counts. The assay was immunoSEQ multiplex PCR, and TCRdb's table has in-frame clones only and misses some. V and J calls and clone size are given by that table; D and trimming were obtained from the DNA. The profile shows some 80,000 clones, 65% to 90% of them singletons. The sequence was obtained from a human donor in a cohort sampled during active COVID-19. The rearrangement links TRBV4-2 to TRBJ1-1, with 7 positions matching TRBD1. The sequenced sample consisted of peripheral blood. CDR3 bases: TGTGCCAGCAGCCATGGGGACAGACCTACAAGTTCGGAAGCTTTCTTT. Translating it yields CASSHGDRPTSSEAFF.